This T cell receptor (beta chain) emerged from a study of CD8 T cells in ankylosing spondylitis. Study-level points and caveats: Within matched ankylosing spondylitis synovial fluid, disease-linked clones were reportedly significantly enriched. Prior work had noted some motif variants in reactive arthritis blood and synovial fluid.

Preparation of TCR beta libraries was done by quantitative 5'-RACE with molecular barcodes. TCRdb independently ran MiXCR on the 5' RACE reads; one entry per CDR3 protein. Of approximately 200,000 distinct CDR3 sequences listed, 10% to 15% were seen once; the top ten hold more than 9.5%. This clonotype was observed at least ten times. Its antigen is not identified. The CDR3 covers 15 residues. The V end lost 0 bases, the J end lost 5 bases, and 13 bases lay between the germline ends. CDR1 is MNHEY, CDR2 SMNVEV, per germline (reference sequence). The source material was blood, either unsorted or a sorted T cell fraction (not recorded which). The J gene is TRBJ1-1, the V gene TRBV27; D is uncertain. The clonotype originates from a female donor with ankylosing spondylitis or in good health (not recorded which). The CDR3 DNA reads TGTGCCAGCAGTTTATCAAGGTTAGGGTTAACTGAAGCTTTCTTT. It is translated as CASSLSRLGLTEAFF.